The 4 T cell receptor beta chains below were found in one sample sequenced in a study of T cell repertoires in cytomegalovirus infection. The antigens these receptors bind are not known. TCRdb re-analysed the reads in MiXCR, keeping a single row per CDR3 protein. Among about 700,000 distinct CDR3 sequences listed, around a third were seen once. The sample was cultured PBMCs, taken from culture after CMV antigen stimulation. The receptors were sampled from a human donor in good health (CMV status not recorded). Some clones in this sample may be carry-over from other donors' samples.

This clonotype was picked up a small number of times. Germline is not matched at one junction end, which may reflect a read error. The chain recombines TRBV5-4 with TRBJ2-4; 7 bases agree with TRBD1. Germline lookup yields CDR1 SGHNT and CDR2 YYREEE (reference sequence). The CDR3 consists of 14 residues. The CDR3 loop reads CASSPGQTKDIQYF. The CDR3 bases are TGTGCCAGCAGCCCGGGACAGACCAAAGACATTCAGTACTTC.

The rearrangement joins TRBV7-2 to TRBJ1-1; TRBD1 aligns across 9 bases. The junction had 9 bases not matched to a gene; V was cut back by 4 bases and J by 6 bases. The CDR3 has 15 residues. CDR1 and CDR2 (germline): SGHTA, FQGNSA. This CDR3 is CASSYAGTGLSEAFF. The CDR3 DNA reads TGTGCCAGCAGCTACGCCGGGACAGGGCTGTCTGAAGCTTTCTTT.

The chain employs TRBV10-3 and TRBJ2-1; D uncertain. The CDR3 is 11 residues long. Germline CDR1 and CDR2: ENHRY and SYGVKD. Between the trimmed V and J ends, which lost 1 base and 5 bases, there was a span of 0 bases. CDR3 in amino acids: CAISEYNEQFF. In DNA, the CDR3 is TGTGCCATCAGTGAGTACAATGAGCAGTTCTTC.

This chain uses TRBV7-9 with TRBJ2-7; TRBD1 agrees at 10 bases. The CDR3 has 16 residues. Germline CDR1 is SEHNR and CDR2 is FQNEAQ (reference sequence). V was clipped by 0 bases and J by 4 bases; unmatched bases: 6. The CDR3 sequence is CASSLAHGTGDYEQYF. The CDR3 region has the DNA TGTGCCAGCAGCTTAGCGCACGGGACAGGGGATTACGAGCAGTACTTC.